Listed below are T cell receptor beta chains from one sample, sequenced in a study of blood T cells in healthy people across ages. TCRdb reprocessed the 5' RACE reads via MiXCR and lists one record per CDR3 protein. In the table there are about 560,000 distinct CDR3 sequences, around 27% of which are singletons. A further study also used this sample, focusing on T cells of mothers and their children.

Specimen: blood. All receptors derive from a boy aged 2 to 10 in good health. Both conserved end residues are part of each CDR3.

TRBV9	TRBJ2-5	CASSVEGTSPSQTQYF
TRBV11-2	TRBJ2-3	CASSLGASGRAPDTQYF
TRBV12-3/TRBV12-4	TRBJ1-2	CASSLKGRFRASYGYTF
TRBV3-1	TRBJ2-5	CASSQGTGAQYF
TRBV27	TRBJ2-7	CASSLTRAQSYEQYF
TRBV6-2/TRBV6-3	TRBJ2-1	CASSYRDNEQFF
TRBV18	NA	CASSPPYGNEQFF
TRBV2	TRBJ1-1	CASSGTGTTEAFF
TRBV6-2/TRBV6-3	TRBJ2-1	CASSATSGRAGEQFF
TRBV15	NA	CATSRDGPYNEQFF
TRBV6-2/TRBV6-3	TRBJ2-7	CASSYPLAAYEQYF
TRBV5-6	TRBJ2-1	CASRERLAGDEQFF
TRBV19	TRBJ1-5	CASSIARQPIWSYQPQHF
TRBV20-1	TRBJ2-5	CSALAGDAGETQYF
TRBV4-3	NA	CASSTRLVHEQFF
TRBV6-6	TRBJ2-2	CASSQGQGITGELFF
TRBV13	TRBJ2-7	CASSLGKEMGYEQYF
TRBV7-9	NA	CASSGGLAGDEQYF
TRBV7-2	TRBJ1-6	CASSLDQGTGSPLHF
TRBV7-9	TRBJ1-5	CASSPGTGDFSNQPQHF
TRBV7-9	TRBJ2-7	CASSLEGGSPSYEQYF
TRBV5-6	TRBJ2-5	CASSWSVETQYF
TRBV20-1	TRBJ2-1	CSAWGLAGLNEQFF
TRBV5-1	TRBJ2-5	CASTSGGPRETQYF
TRBV7-2	TRBJ2-7	CASSSSAGSSYEQYF
TRBV28	TRBJ2-7	CASSLGGPSSYEQYF
TRBV20-1	TRBJ2-5	CSPSGRGETQYF
TRBV6-5	TRBJ1-2	CASGTGDYGYTF
TRBV20-1	TRBJ1-2	CSAPARGDLYGYTF
TRBV2	TRBJ2-5	CASSRDLKETQYF
TRBV20-1	TRBJ2-7	CSALLAGSSYEQYF
TRBV7-9	TRBJ2-7	CASSVDRGMGEQYF
TRBV9	TRBJ2-7	CASSASLGYEQYF
TRBV18	TRBJ2-1	CASSPPSREQFF
TRBV5-1	TRBJ2-7	CASSLEGAGAADEQYF
TRBV2	TRBJ2-3	CASSGTSGRDTQYF
TRBV20-1	TRBJ2-1	CSARHPAGGNNEQFF
TRBV7-9	TRBJ1-1	CASSLWAGANTEAFF